The rows below give T cell receptor beta chains drawn from one sample of a study of blood T cell repertoires in COVID-19. The data were produced by immunoSEQ multiplex PCR, yet TCRdb's version contains in-frame clones alone and is incomplete. The table has over 100,000 clones, around four fifths seen once. Sequencing was carried out using peripheral blood. The receptors were gathered from a man in his forties or fifties with active or convalescent COVID-19. CDR3s include the opening cysteine and the closing phenylalanine or tryptophan. A D gene is named only where the DNA matches it firmly. Size values are once, few and many counts, or a class for expanded clones, and some rows have none.

>-|TRBV2|-|TRBJ2-5
CASSDRLRGQYF
TGTGCCAGCAGTGACCGGCTTAGGGGCCAGTACTTC
>-|TRBV7-8|TRBD1|TRBJ1-2
CASSLRPWTGIPNYGYTF
TGTGCCAGCAGCTTGCGCCCCTGGACAGGGATACCTAACTATGGCTACACCTTC
>-|TRBV7-9|-|TRBJ1-5
CASSLAEGDNQPQHF
TGTGCCAGCAGCTTAGCAGAGGGAGACAATCAGCCCCAGCATTTT
>-|TRBV7-9|-|TRBJ1-5
CASSLGDNSNQPQHF
TGTGCCAGCAGCTTGGGGGACAATAGCAATCAGCCCCAGCATTTT
>-|TRBV6-6|-|TRBJ1-4
CASSYPEDNEKLFF
TGTGCCAGCAGTTACCCAGAAGATAATGAAAAACTGTTTTTT
>-|TRBV25-1|-|TRBJ1-5
CASSEYRENQPQHF
TGTGCCAGCAGTGAATACCGGGAAAATCAGCCCCAGCATTTT
>-|TRBV5-5|-|TRBJ2-2
CASSSATENTGELFF
TGTGCCAGCAGCTCAGCGACAGAGAACACCGGGGAGCTGTTTTTT
>once|TRBV6-5|-|TRBJ1-1
CASSYGQPGPEAFF
TGTGCCAGCAGTTACGGACAACCCGGACCCGAAGCTTTCTTT
>-|TRBV18|TRBD1|TRBJ1-4
CASSIDRGGEKLFF
TGTGCCAGCTCCATAGACAGGGGTGGAGAAAAACTGTTTTTT
>few|TRBV19|TRBD1|TRBJ1-1
CASIKTGGTEAFF
TGTGCCAGTATAAAGACAGGGGGCACTGAAGCTTTCTTT
>-|TRBV6-6|-|TRBJ2-2
CASTNYRDTGELFF
TGTGCCAGCACCAACTACAGGGACACCGGGGAGCTGTTTTTT
>once|TRBV19|TRBD1|TRBJ1-5
CASRRTGINQPQHF
TGTGCCAGTAGACGGACAGGGATCAATCAGCCCCAGCATTTT
>once|TRBV30|TRBD1|TRBJ1-1
CAWARTGNTEAFF
TGTGCCTGGGCCAGGACAGGCAACACTGAAGCTTTCTTT
>-|TRBV19|TRBD1|TRBJ2-1
CASSRSGTGIFSVYNEQFF
TGTGCCAGTAGTCGATCCGGGACAGGCATTTTTTCCGTATACAATGAGCAGTTCTTC